This T cell receptor beta chain was identified in a study of T cells in severe cutaneous drug reactions. Study in general: The culprit drug was assigned by the Naranjo and ALDEN algorithms.

Bulk and single-cell libraries used iRepertoire multiplex PCR with TCR subtype-specific primers. Bulk TCR libraries started from roughly 100-500 ng RNA per sample. From the multiplex PCR reads, TCRdb lists one entry per CDR3 protein and no DNA. The table lists tens of thousands of distinct CDR3 sequences. Germline CDR1 is LGHDT and CDR2 is YNNKEL (reference sequence). The CDR3 covers 14 residues. The donors had carbamazepine-induced Stevens-Johnson syndrome or toxic epidermal necrolysis. Study-level findings and limits: Blister cells averaged about 31% and PBMC roughly 5% TRBV12-4 in carbamazepine-induced Stevens-Johnson syndrome or toxic epidermal necrolysis patients.

Note on this clonotype: Antigen: not known.

This TCR derives from a human donor with toxic epidermal necrolysis, a severe cutaneous drug reaction. J is TRBJ2-2 and V is TRBV3-1. Sequenced sample: PBMCs. CDR3 sequence reads: CASSKRGVAGELFF.